This record concerns one T cell receptor beta chain sequence. Patients aged 18 to 65 had newly diagnosed hyperthyroidism that had lasted under 2 months. TCR beta CDR3 sequences were amplified from RNA transcripts. Carried out on the TCR CDR3, a first-round RT-PCR used the HTBI primer set. TCRdb fed the multiplex PCR reads into MiXCR, producing one record per CDR3 protein. The sample has 600,000 to 750,000 distinct CDR3 sequences; 17% are singletons. These data come from a study of T cells in Graves' hyperthyroidism and ophthalmopathy. The CDR3 totals 16 residues. Deletions cut 0 bases from V and 6 bases from J, with 12 bases between. Germline assignment: CDR1 MGHRA and CDR2 YSYEKL.

This clonotype originated in a man aged 45-60 years with Graves' hyperthyroidism. Sequenced sample: blood. The chain is built from TRBV4-1 and TRBJ1-6; D is ambiguous. This chain's CDR3 is CASSQEIWFTNSPLHF. For the CDR3, the DNA is TGCGCCAGCAGCCAAGAAATTTGGTTCACTAATTCACCCCTCCACTTT.